This is a list of T cell receptor beta chains from one sample in a study of T cell repertoires in cytomegalovirus infection. A single record per CDR3 protein comes from TCRdb applying MiXCR to the reads. The sample holds around 450,000 distinct CDR3 sequences; roughly 31% are singletons and the top ten take around 15%. The material sequenced was PBMCs. These receptors came from a human donor in good health (CMV status not recorded). Some clones in this sample may be carry-over from other donors' samples. CDR3s include the opening cysteine and the closing phenylalanine or tryptophan. A D gene is named only where the DNA matches it firmly. Expanded clones get a size class; other rows say once, few or many, or leave the size out.

V	size	D	J	length	CDR3	DNA
TRBV3-1	few	-	TRBJ2-2	12	CASSQPTGELFF	TGTGCCAGCAGCCAGCCTACCGGGGAGCTGTTTTTT
TRBV29-1	-	-	TRBJ1-5	14	CSVQEGNSNQPQHF	TGCAGCGTGCAAGAGGGAAATAGCAATCAGCCCCAGCATTTT
TRBV6-1	-	-	TRBJ2-7	16	CASRVKGRGHTYEQYF	TGTGCCAGCAGAGTTAAAGGGCGGGGCCATACCTACGAGCAGTACTTC
TRBV20-1	few	TRBD1	TRBJ1-5	14	CSARTPTGNQPQHF	TGCAGTGCTAGAACCCCGACAGGGAATCAGCCCCAGCATTTT
TRBV2	-	-	TRBJ2-2	14	CASTPDGDTGELFF	TGTGCCAGCACTCCGGACGGGGACACCGGGGAGCTGTTTTTT
TRBV20-1	few	TRBD2	TRBJ2-3	14	CSATLAGVTDTQYF	TGCAGTGCCACGCTAGCGGGAGTCACAGATACGCAGTATTTT
TRBV7-2	many	TRBD1	TRBJ2-7	16	CASQQYRTGRTYEQYF	TGTGCCAGCCAGCAGTACCGGACAGGGAGAACCTACGAGCAGTACTTC
TRBV11-2	-	TRBD2	TRBJ2-7	14	CASSVSGGTYEQYF	TGTGCCAGCAGCGTAAGCGGGGGCACCTACGAGCAGTACTTC
TRBV10-3	-	-	TRBJ2-2	13	CAIRSTGPGELFF	TGTGCCATCAGATCCACAGGACCCGGGGAGCTGTTTTTT
TRBV29-1	-	-	TRBJ1-1	17	CSVEGLWGQGKNTEAFF	TGCAGCGTTGAAGGTCTGTGGGGGCAGGGGAAGAACACTGAAGCTTTCTTT
TRBV4-1	few	TRBD1	TRBJ2-7	15	CASSLGNRGSHEQYF	TGCGCCAGCAGCCTTGGGAACAGGGGATCCCACGAGCAGTACTTC
TRBV12-3/TRBV12-4	-	-	TRBJ1-1	13	CASSQNKRTEAFF	TGTGCCAGCAGTCAAAATAAGAGGACTGAAGCTTTCTTT
TRBV18	-	-	TRBJ1-2	14	CASSPLGEGLGYTF	TGTGCCAGCTCACCCCTGGGCGAGGGCTTAGGCTACACCTTC
TRBV6-2/TRBV6-3	few	TRBD2	TRBJ2-7	15	CASSYSSSGGTEQYF	TGTGCCAGCAGTTACTCGAGTAGCGGGGGGACCGAGCAGTACTTC
TRBV28	-	TRBD1	TRBJ1-3	19	CASSLPLGQGTFSGNTIYF	TGTGCCAGCAGTTTGCCGTTGGGACAGGGAACTTTCTCTGGAAACACCATATATTTT
TRBV28	many	TRBD1	TRBJ1-2	15	CASSSPLGGDRAGTF	TGTGCCAGCAGCTCCCCTCTGGGTGGAGACAGGGCCGGCACCTTC
TRBV10-3	-	TRBD1	TRBJ2-1	14	CAISRGQLKETQFF	TGTGCCATCAGTAGGGGGCAGTTAAAGGAGACCCAGTTCTTC
TRBV6-6	once	-	TRBJ1-1	13	CASRTRAATEAFF	TGTGCCAGCAGGACCAGGGCGGCCACTGAAGCTTTCTTT
TRBV7-6	many	TRBD1	TRBJ2-2	18	CASSPLPQGAEVSGELFF	TGTGCCAGCAGCCCCCTACCACAGGGGGCTGAGGTTTCCGGGGAGCTGTTTTTT
TRBV6-5	few	TRBD1	TRBJ1-2	16	CASSRDGQGAGYGYTF	TGTGCCAGCAGTCGCGACGGACAGGGGGCTGGGTATGGCTACACCTTC
TRBV7-2	-	TRBD1	TRBJ2-7	13	CASSRQGIHEQYF	TGTGCCAGCAGCCGACAGGGTATACACGAGCAGTACTTC
TRBV20-1	once	-	TRBJ1-6	14	CSARRTVVNSPLHF	TGCAGTGCCCGTCGGACAGTCGTGAATTCACCCCTCCACTTT
TRBV19	-	TRBD1	TRBJ1-1	13	CASSMDRGTEAFF	TGTGCCAGTAGTATGGACAGGGGAACTGAAGCTTTCTTT
TRBV23-1	-	-	TRBJ2-7	15	CASSQHRGVNNEQYF	TGCGCCAGCAGTCAACACCGGGGCGTTAACAACGAGCAGTACTTC
TRBV6-5	few	TRBD2	TRBJ2-3	16	CASSYSPSGNTDTQYF	TGTGCCAGCAGTTACTCCCCTAGCGGAAACACAGATACGCAGTATTTT
TRBV11-2	few	-	TRBJ1-2	13	CASSFGRNYGYTF	TGTGCCAGCAGCTTTGGACGGAACTATGGCTACACCTTC
TRBV7-2	many	-	TRBJ1-1	15	CASSLAPAGLTEAFF	TGTGCCAGCAGCTTAGCGCCCGCAGGGTTGACTGAAGCTTTCTTT
TRBV7-6	few	-	TRBJ1-4	13	CASSIPGEEKLFF	TGTGCCAGCAGCATCCCGGGAGAAGAAAAACTGTTTTTT
TRBV7-2	-	TRBD2	TRBJ2-3	16	CASRLLAGVTLDTQYF	TGTGCCAGCAGGCTACTAGCGGGGGTGACCCTGGATACGCAGTATTTT
TRBV27	few	TRBD1	TRBJ2-5	16	CASSFDRTGGGETQYF	TGTGCCAGCAGTTTTGACAGGACAGGGGGCGGAGAGACCCAGTACTTC
TRBV6-6	many	-	TRBJ2-3	15	CASTPGRHQTDTQYF	TGTGCCAGCACCCCCGGGAGACACCAAACAGATACGCAGTATTTT
TRBV6-6	-	-	TRBJ2-7	13	CASSYYQGYEQYF	TGTGCCAGCAGTTACTATCAGGGCTACGAGCAGTACTTC
TRBV11-2	-	-	TRBJ1-2	13	CASSSGVPSGDTF	TGTGCCAGCAGCTCCGGGGTGCCCAGCGGCGACACCTTC
TRBV7-2	many	-	TRBJ2-2	14	CASSFGREAGELFF	TGTGCCAGCAGCTTTGGCAGGGAGGCCGGGGAGCTGTTTTTT
TRBV6-5	-	-	TRBJ1-1	12	CATRVGVTEAFF	TGTGCCACCAGAGTTGGGGTCACTGAAGCTTTCTTT
TRBV6-1	-	-	TRBJ1-1	16	CASSYPTRGTATEAFF	TGTGCAAGCAGTTACCCAACACGAGGTACCGCCACTGAAGCTTTCTTT
TRBV7-2	many	-	TRBJ2-3	16	CASSLRFGGATDTQYF	TGTGCCAGCAGCCTGCGCTTTGGGGGGGCCACAGATACGCAGTATTTT
TRBV3-1	-	-	TRBJ2-3	12	CASSQDLGGRYF	TGTGCCAGCAGCCAAGACCTCGGTGGGAGATATTTT
TRBV7-9	few	TRBD1	TRBJ2-7	15	CASSLEQGANYEQYF	TGTGCCAGCAGCTTAGAACAGGGGGCGAACTACGAGCAGTACTTC
TRBV7-2	-	-	TRBJ2-1	13	CASSVTNQGNQIF	TGTGCCAGCAGCGTAACCAATCAGGGGAACCAGATCTTC
TRBV11-2	-	-	TRBJ1-3	14	CASSLYSTGNTIYF	TGTGCCAGCAGCTTATATTCGACTGGAAACACCATATATTTT
TRBV5-4	-	TRBD1	TRBJ2-2	15	CASSFLDRGTGELFF	TGTGCCAGCAGCTTCTTAGACAGGGGAACCGGGGAGCTGTTTTTT
TRBV7-2	-	TRBD2	TRBJ2-5	17	CASSGASGGPLQETQYF	TGTGCCAGCAGCGGGGCTAGCGGGGGACCACTCCAAGAGACCCAGTACTTC
TRBV7-2	many	TRBD1	TRBJ1-1	15	CASSLAGQVNTEAFF	TGTGCCAGCAGCTTAGCGGGACAGGTGAACACTGAAGCTTTCTTT
TRBV7-9	once	-	TRBJ2-2	13	CASSLVPPRALFF	TGTGCCAGCAGCTTAGTGCCGCCGCGGGCGCTGTTTTTT
TRBV29-1	few	-	TRBJ2-5	14	CSVEAGEGQETQYF	TGCAGCGTTGAAGCGGGGGAAGGTCAAGAGACCCAGTACTTC
TRBV5-4	few	TRBD1	TRBJ2-2	18	CASSFGQGSMGNTGELFF	TGTGCCAGCAGCTTTGGACAGGGCAGCATGGGGAACACCGGGGAGCTGTTTTTT
TRBV5-4	-	-	TRBJ2-2	12	CSSSLGAGELFF	TGTTCCAGCAGCTTGGGAGCCGGGGAGCTGTTTTTT
TRBV7-2	many	-	TRBJ1-1	13	CLQAQQTNTEAFF	TGCCTTCAGGCTCAGCAGACGAACACTGAAGCTTTCTTT
TRBV11-1	-	-	TRBJ2-7	15	CASSLSRLLGYEQYF	TGTGCCAGCAGCTTAAGCCGACTCTTGGGGTACGAGCAGTACTTC
TRBV3-1	-	-	TRBJ1-1	11	CASSQVGLAFF	TGTGCCAGCAGCCAAGTTGGGTTGGCTTTCTTT
TRBV10-3	-	TRBD2	TRBJ2-1	18	CAIREGLAGAPAPIEQFF	TGTGCCATCAGGGAGGGACTAGCGGGGGCCCCAGCTCCTATCGAGCAGTTTTTC
TRBV11-2	few	TRBD1	TRBJ2-7	14	CASSSRDRSHEQYF	TGTGCCAGCAGCTCCCGGGACAGGTCCCACGAGCAGTACTTC